This entry is about one TCR beta chain. The antigen is unknown. The data were taken from a study of T-cell memory formation after mild COVID-19. In germline, CDR1 is SGHTA, CDR2 FQGNSA. Deletions cut 7 bases from V and 8 bases from J, with 17 bases between. The CDR3 sequence is 14 residues long. Constant-segment primers were used for 5'RACE, and the resulting TCR alpha and TCR beta cDNA libraries carried sample barcodes and UMIs. MiXCR was run by TCRdb on the 5' RACE reads, yielding one entry per CDR3 protein. The table records around 190,000 distinct CDR3 sequences, less than 20% of them present only once. Study-wide results and limits: Shrinking CD4+ clones resided mostly in CM and EM, and CD8+ ones in EMRA. Clones shrinking between day 15 and 85 showed a balanced CD4/CD8 split, and those that grew later tilted toward CD4+.

The chain combines TRBV7-2 with TRBJ1-4; D might be TRBD1 (6 bases). The source material was PBMCs or a T cell subset sorted from them (not recorded which). The clonotype comes from a man between 18 and 29 years old who had mild COVID-19 (a few samples of this study predate the infection). Cell type and time point are not known. This chain's CDR3 is CASTLGGMREKLFF. The CDR3 bases are TGTGCCAGCACCCTGGGGGGCATGCGGGAAAAACTGTTTTTT.